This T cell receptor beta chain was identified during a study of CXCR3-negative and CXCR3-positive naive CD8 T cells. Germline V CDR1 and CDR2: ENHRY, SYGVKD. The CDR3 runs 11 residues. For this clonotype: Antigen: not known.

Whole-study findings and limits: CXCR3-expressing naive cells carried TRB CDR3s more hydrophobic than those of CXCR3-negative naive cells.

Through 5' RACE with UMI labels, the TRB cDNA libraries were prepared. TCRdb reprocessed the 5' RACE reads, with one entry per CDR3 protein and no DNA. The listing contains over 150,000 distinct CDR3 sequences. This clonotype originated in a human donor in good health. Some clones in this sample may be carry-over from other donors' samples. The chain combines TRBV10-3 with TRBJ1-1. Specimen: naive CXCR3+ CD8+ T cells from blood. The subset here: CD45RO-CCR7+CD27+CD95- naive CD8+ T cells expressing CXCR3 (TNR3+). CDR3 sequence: CAISEGYEAFF.